This T cell receptor beta chain was profiled in a study of blood T cells in healthy people across ages. The CDR3 totals 13 residues. J was trimmed by 7 bases and V by 3 bases; bases with no gene match: 7. Germline V gives CDR1 DFQATT, CDR2 SNEGSKA (reference sequence). This clonotype was found many times. Through a sample-barcoded 5' primer and a J-beta primer mix, a second PCR was run for roughly 7 to 12 cycles. TCRdb passed the 5' RACE reads through MiXCR, listing each CDR3 protein once. The sample comprises about 930,000 distinct CDR3 sequences, 25% to 35% of which are singletons, and about 10% rests with the top ten. These same data were also listed under a study on T cells of mothers and their children.

The gene calls are TRBV20-1 and TRBJ1-2, with TRBD1 identical over 8 bases. Specimen: blood. The sequence came from a woman aged 40 to 50 in good health. CDR3 sequence (DNA): TGCAGTGCTAGCATCCAGGGGGCGCTTGGCTACACCTTC. Encoded protein: CSASIQGALGYTF.